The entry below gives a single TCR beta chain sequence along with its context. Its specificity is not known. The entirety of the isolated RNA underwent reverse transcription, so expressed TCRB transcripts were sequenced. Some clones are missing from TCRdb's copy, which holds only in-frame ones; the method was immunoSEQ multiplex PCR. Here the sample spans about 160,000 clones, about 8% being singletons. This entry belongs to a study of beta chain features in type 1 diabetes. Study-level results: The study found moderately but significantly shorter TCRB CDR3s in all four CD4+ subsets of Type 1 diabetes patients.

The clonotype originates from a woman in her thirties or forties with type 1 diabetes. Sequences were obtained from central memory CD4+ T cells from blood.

The CDR3 DNA reads as TGTGCCAGCAGCCAAGAACCGGGACTAGCGGACAATGAGCAGTTCTTC. Its protein product is CASSQEPGLADNEQFF. The chain joins TRBV4-2 to TRBJ2-1; 11 bases line up with TRBD2. From germline, CDR1 is LGHNA and CDR2 YNFKEQ. This CDR3 is built from 16 residues. With V trimmed by 0 bases and J by 5 bases, 3 bases remained unmatched.